Presented here are 20 T cell receptor beta chains from one specimen sequenced in a study of blood T cells in healthy people across ages. Together with a sample-barcoded 5' primer, a J-beta primer mix was included in a second PCR lasting about 6 to 12 cycles. TCRdb recomputed calls from the 5' RACE reads with MiXCR, one row per CDR3 protein. Of 1.5 million to 1.9 million distinct CDR3 sequences listed, roughly two fifths are singletons. The sequenced sample was blood. Receptors originate from a woman aged 18-29 years in good health.

The chain has TRBV3-1 and TRBJ1-4; D gene ambiguous. Trimming took 3 bases from V and 3 from J, leaving 14 bases between them. CDR1 is LGHDT, CDR2 YNNKEL, per germline (reference sequence). The CDR3 runs 16 residues. CDR3 DNA: TGTGCCAGCAGCCATGGAGAGGGATCAGCTAATGAAAAACTGTTTTTT. Translating it yields CASSHGEGSANEKLFF.

This chain joins TRBV6-1 and TRBJ2-7; the D is unclear. Trimming left V 8 bases short and J 0 bases short, with 11 bases between. The length of the CDR3 is 13 residues. From germline, CDR1 is MNHNS and CDR2 SASEGT. Here the CDR3 DNA reads TGTGCCAGCGTGTGGCCGAGCTCCTACGAGCAGTACTTC. This codes for CASVWPSSYEQYF.

A note on this clonotype: A much larger clone differs by one base, so this may be a read error. The chain uses TRBV18 and TRBJ1-1, with a tentative D call TRBD1 (5 bases). CDR1 and CDR2 (germline): KGHSH, LQKENI. This CDR3 comprises 12 residues. The CDR3 DNA sequence: TGTGCCAGCCCACCAACTGGGGGGGAAGCTTTCTTT. Translated: CASPPTGGEAFF. Full variable domain (rest looked up from reference TRBV18 and TRBJ1-1): NAGVMQNPRHLVRRRGQEARLRCSPMKGHSHVYWYRQLPEEGLKFMVYLQKENIIDESGMPKERFSAEFPKEGPSILRIQQVVRGDSAAYFCASPPTGGEAFFGQGTRLTVV.

The chain has TRBV21-1 and TRBJ2-1; the listed D gene, TRBD1, was not tested against the DNA. The DNA end lines up better with TRBJ2-7; the J call may be wrong. TRBV21-1 is classified as a pseudogene. The CDR3 extends over 17 amino acids. The CDR3 here is CASSNLGQGVTYNEQYF. CDR3 bases: TGTGCCAGCAGCAATTTGGGACAGGGGGTAACCTACAATGAGCAGTACTTC.

The chain carries TRBV7-3 and TRBJ2-1, with D maybe TRBD2 (5 bases). Per the germline V gene, CDR1 is SGHTA and CDR2 is FQGTGA. This CDR3 contains 17 residues. Trimming took 0 bases from V and 9 from J, leaving 21 bases between them. The CDR3 here is CASSLTSSGIRTGEQFF. The CDR3 coding sequence is TGTGCCAGCAGCTTAACGTCCTCCGGGATCCGAACTGGTGAGCAGTTCTTC.

This clonotype has a handful of counts. The V gene is TRBV11-3, the J gene TRBJ2-7, with no clear D. V lost 5 bases and J 3 bases, leaving 14 bases between the germline ends. This CDR3 comprises 14 residues. Germline V lookup: CDR1 SGHNT, CDR2 YENEEA. Here the CDR3 DNA reads TGTGCCAGCAGCGCGACCCAGGATCACTACGAGCAGTACTTC. It encodes CASSATQDHYEQYF.

The chain joins TRBV25-1 to TRBJ2-4; D remains unclear. The J call may be mistaken, given a closer DNA end match to TRBJ2-7. In germline, CDR1 is MGHDK, CDR2 SYGVNS. The CDR3 covers 12 residues. The DNA for the CDR3 is TGTGCCAGCAGTGAATTCACCGACGAGCAGTACTTC. Protein sequence: CASSEFTDEQYF.

The CDR3 here is CSAQGLRGVGETQYF. The CDR3 coding sequence is TGCAGTGCTCAAGGGTTGCGGGGAGTAGGAGAGACCCAGTACTTC. The rearrangement uses TRBV20-1 and TRBJ2-5; tentatively, D is TRBD2 (6 bases). V dropped 5 bases and J dropped 4 bases, with 20 bases sitting between them. The germline V gene encodes CDR1 DFQATT and CDR2 SNEGSKA (reference sequence). This CDR3 comprises 15 residues.

The chain uses TRBV9 and TRBJ2-1; no definite D call. Germline-derived CDR1 and CDR2 are SGDLS and YYNGEE. The CDR3 contains 15 residues. Trimming pared 4 bases from V and 0 bases from J, leaving 11 bases between. The chain's CDR3 is CASSSWASSYNEQFF. The CDR3 nucleotides are TGTGCCAGCAGCTCCTGGGCGAGCTCCTACAATGAGCAGTTCTTC.

The chain couples TRBV7-2 to TRBJ1-2; 8 nucleotides match TRBD1. Germline assignment: CDR1 SGHTA and CDR2 FQGNSA. The CDR3 length is 17 residues. J was trimmed by 2 bases and V by 5 bases; bases with no gene match: 13. This CDR3 reads CASSLGQAYSPNYGYTF. The CDR3 region has the DNA TGTGCCAGCAGCCTGGGACAGGCCTATTCACCGAACTATGGCTACACCTTC.

The chain couples TRBV10-2 to TRBJ2-1; D not certain. V gave up 8 bases and J gave up 0 bases, with 14 bases separating them. CDR3 length: 15 amino acids. CDR1 is WSHSY and CDR2 is SAAADI in the germline V gene. DNA for the CDR3: TGCGCCAGCCTAGGAGAACTCAGCTCCTACAATGAGCAGTTCTTC. This codes for CASLGELSSYNEQFF.

This clonotype was seen once. The DNA is omitted, as the CDR3 cannot be located on it reliably, and the CDR3 follows TCRdb's listing. The V call is TRBV11-1, the J call TRBJ2-1; TRBD1 is the table's D call, not checked against the DNA. Ends included, the CDR3 has 14 residues. Germline V gene data show CDR1 as SGHAT and CDR2 as FQDESV (reference sequence). CDR3 region: CASSLAFGQGIPFF.

The V call is TRBV29-1, the J call TRBJ2-7, with 7 bases matching TRBD1. The better agreement between TRBJ2-5 and the DNA end casts doubt on the J call. Germline assignment: CDR1 SQVTM and CDR2 ANQGSEA. This CDR3 is built from 12 residues. The CDR3 here is CSATGMNETQYF. CDR3 coding DNA: TGCAGCGCGACAGGGATGAATGAGACCCAGTACTTC.

The rearrangement links TRBV3-1 to TRBJ1-5; D gene uncertain. CDR1 is LGHDT, CDR2 YNNKEL, per germline (reference sequence). This CDR3 has 14 residues. The ends were cut back, 1 base at V and 3 bases at J, with 7 bases in the middle. CDR3 region: CASSQGPHNQPQHF. As DNA, the CDR3 is TGTGCCAGCAGCCAAGGACCCCACAATCAGCCCCAGCATTTT.

V usage is TRBV13 and J usage is TRBJ1-4; D is uncertain. The CDR3 is 18 amino acids. V lost 5 bases and J 2 bases, leaving 21 bases between the germline ends. From germline, CDR1 is PRHDT and CDR2 FYEKMQ (reference sequence). The CDR3 sequence is CASSKILGPQMTNEKLFF. Here the CDR3 DNA reads TGTGCCAGCAGCAAAATACTCGGGCCGCAAATGACTAATGAAAAACTGTTTTTT.

The genes are TRBV9 and TRBJ2-3; D is possibly TRBD1 or TRBD2 (6 bases each). V dropped 4 bases and J dropped 4 bases, with 22 bases sitting between them. Germline V CDR1 and CDR2: SGDLS, YYNGEE. This CDR3 is built from 17 residues. This CDR3 reads CASSSRGGSVDSDTQYF. The CDR3 DNA reads TGTGCCAGCAGCTCTCGAGGGGGGAGCGTGGACTCAGATACGCAGTATTTT.

The chain employs TRBV28 and TRBJ1-1, with D uncertain. Germline V gene sequence: CDR1 MDHEN, CDR2 SYDVKM. This CDR3 contains 13 residues. Trimming left V 4 bases short and J 4 bases short, with 10 bases between. CDR3 residues: CASSSRMVTEAFF. In nucleotides, the CDR3 is TGTGCCAGCAGTTCACGAATGGTCACTGAAGCTTTCTTT.

The chain couples TRBV7-2 to TRBJ2-7; 10 nucleotides align to TRBD2. CDR1 and CDR2 (germline): SGHTA, FQGNSA. CDR3 length: 14 residues. V lost 6 bases and J lost 5; bases outside the gene matches: 7. CDR3 DNA sequence: TGTGCCAGCAGTCAGGGACTAGCGTTGGACGAGCAGTACTTC. Translation: CASSQGLALDEQYF.

V and J are TRBV29-1 and TRBJ1-1, with D maybe TRBD1 (5 bases). Germline CDR1 is SQVTM and CDR2 is ANQGSEA. CDR3 length: 14 amino acids. With 7 bases removed from V and 7 bases from J, the gap between germline ends came to 22 bases. The CDR3 sequence is CSAFAGRLDGEAFF. The CDR3 bases are TGCAGCGCTTTCGCGGGGCGCTTGGACGGTGAAGCTTTCTTT.

In the case of this clonotype: With a much larger clone just one base away, this may be a read error. The chain combines TRBV7-2 with TRBJ2-3; D is undetermined. V was pared by 1 base and J by 8 bases, with 13 bases between. In germline, CDR1 is SGHTA, CDR2 FQGNSA. The CDR3 is 14 amino acids. The CDR3 is CASSLGTGSLTQYF. CDR3 sequence (DNA): TGTGCCAGCAGCTTAGGAACTGGAAGTCTTACGCAGTATTTT.